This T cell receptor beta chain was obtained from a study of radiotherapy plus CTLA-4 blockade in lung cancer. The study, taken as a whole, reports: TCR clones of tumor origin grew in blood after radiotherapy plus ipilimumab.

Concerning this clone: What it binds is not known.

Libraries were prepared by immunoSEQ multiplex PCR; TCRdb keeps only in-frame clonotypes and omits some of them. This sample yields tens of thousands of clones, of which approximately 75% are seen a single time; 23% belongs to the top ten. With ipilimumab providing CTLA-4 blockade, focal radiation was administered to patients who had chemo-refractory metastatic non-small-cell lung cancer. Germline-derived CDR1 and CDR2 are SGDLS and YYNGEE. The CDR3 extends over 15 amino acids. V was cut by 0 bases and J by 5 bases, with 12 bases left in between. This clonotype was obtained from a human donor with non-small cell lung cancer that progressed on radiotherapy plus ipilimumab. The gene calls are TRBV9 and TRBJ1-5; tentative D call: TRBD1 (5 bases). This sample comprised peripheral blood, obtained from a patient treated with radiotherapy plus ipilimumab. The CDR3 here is CASSVAGSLDQPQHF. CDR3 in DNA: TGTGCCAGCAGCGTAGCAGGGTCCCTCGATCAGCCCCAGCATTTT.